The rows below give T cell receptor beta chains drawn from one sample of a study of OX40 agonist ivuxolimab in advanced cancers. Assay: immunoSEQ multiplex PCR; the TCRdb copy retains only in-frame clones and omits some. The repertoire holds 70,000 to 95,000 clones, 80% to 90% seen once, with approximately 4% in the top ten. Sequencing used CD4+ or CD8+ T cells sorted from blood, obtained in a trial of the OX40 agonist ivuxolimab. The receptors stem from an adult with an advanced solid tumor such as melanoma, head and neck, liver or kidney cancer. Each CDR3 is given with its conserved first and last residue. D genes are given only for firm matches. Some rows have no size entry. The others give once, few or many, or a class for an expanded clone.

d_call	clone_size	v_call	j_call	cdr3_nt	cdr3_aa
.	.	TRBV6-1	TRBJ2-1	TGTGCCAGCAGTGGCGCTAGCAGAAACAATGAGCAGTTCTTC	CASSGASRNNEQFF
TRBD2	.	TRBV7-9	TRBJ2-1	TGTGCCAGCAGCGCCGACCAGACTAGCGGGAGACAGTTCTTC	CASSADQTSGRQFF
.	.	TRBV6-5	TRBJ2-5	TGTGCCAGCAGCCGGACAGTCCAAGAGACCCAGTACTTC	CASSRTVQETQYF
TRBD2	few	TRBV28	TRBJ2-7	TGTGCCAGCAGCGACGGGACTAGCGGGAATATATACGAGCAGTACTTC	CASSDGTSGNIYEQYF
TRBD2	.	TRBV7-8	TRBJ2-1	TGTGCCAGCAGCTCAAAAAGCGGGAGCTCCTACAATGAGCAGTTCTTC	CASSSKSGSSYNEQFF
.	.	TRBV21-1	TRBJ2-5	TGTGCCAGCAGCAAAGAAAGTAGGGCGACCCAGTACTTC	CASSKESRATQYF
TRBD1	.	TRBV7-8	TRBJ1-5	TGTGCCAGCAGCCCCCAAGGGGGCAGTCGAGATCAGCCCCAGCATTTT	CASSPQGGSRDQPQHF
.	.	TRBV7-2	TRBJ1-5	TGTGCCAGCAGCTTATTGGGTCAGCCCCAGCATTTT	CASSLLGQPQHF
.	.	TRBV30	TRBJ1-5	TGTGCCTGGAGTGTAATAGAACGTCAGCCCCAGCATTTT	CAWSVIERQPQHF
.	.	TRBV29-1	TRBJ2-5	TGCAGCGCCTGGTGGGGCCCCGAGACCCAGTACTTC	CSAWWGPETQYF
TRBD2	.	TRBV11-3	TRBJ2-3	TGTGCCAGCAGCTTAGAGGGGGAGGGCCTCAATACGCAGTATTTT	CASSLEGEGLNTQYF
TRBD2	.	TRBV5-8	TRBJ2-5	TGTGCCAGCAGCTTAGTAGCGGGAGGGCGAGAGACCCAGTACTTC	CASSLVAGGRETQYF
.	few	TRBV6-1	TRBJ2-4	TGTGCCAGCAGTGAAAGGGGTCTGGGAAACATTCAGTACTTC	CASSERGLGNIQYF
.	.	TRBV27	TRBJ1-1	TGTGCCAGCAGACTAACCCGGGACACTGAAGCTTTCTTT	CASRLTRDTEAFF
TRBD1	.	TRBV7-6	TRBJ2-7	TGTGCCAGCAGCAACATTCCCGGACAGGGGGTTACCTACGAGCAGTACTTC	CASSNIPGQGVTYEQYF
.	.	TRBV11-1	TRBJ1-1	TGTGCCAGCAGCTTAGGGACAGTGGACACTGAAGCTTTCTTT	CASSLGTVDTEAFF
.	.	TRBV5-8	TRBJ1-5	TGTGCCAGCAGCTTGGATGGGGCAAATCAGCCCCAGCATTTT	CASSLDGANQPQHF
TRBD1	.	TRBV2	TRBJ1-1	TGTGCCAGCAGTGAAGCGCTTCGACAGGGAGGAACTGAAGCTTTCTTT	CASSEALRQGGTEAFF
.	.	TRBV18	TRBJ2-5	TGTGCCAGCTCACCTCGGCAAGAGACCCAGTACTTC	CASSPRQETQYF
TRBD2	.	TRBV11-3	TRBJ2-1	TGTGCCAGCAGCTTAGGGACTAGCGGGAGCGTCGGTGAGCAGTTCTTC	CASSLGTSGSVGEQFF
TRBD1	.	TRBV11-3	TRBJ2-3	TGTGCCAGCAGCTTAGATAGCGGACAGGGGCCAGATACGCAGTATTTT	CASSLDSGQGPDTQYF
TRBD2	.	TRBV18	TRBJ2-7	TGTGCCAGCTCGTTCCGGGGGGACTACTACGAGCAGTACTTC	CASSFRGDYYEQYF
TRBD1	.	TRBV6-1	TRBJ2-3	TGTGCCAGCAGTGAAGACAGGGGTACAGATACGCAGTATTTT	CASSEDRGTDTQYF
.	.	TRBV21-1	TRBJ2-1	TGTGCCAGCAGCTTACGACTAATCCCCTCCGAATTCTACAATGAGCAGTTCTTC	CASSLRLIPSEFYNEQFF
TRBD2	.	TRBV11-3	TRBJ2-1	TGTGCCAGCAGCCGGGGAGGGAGGGTGGACAATGAGCAGTTCTTC	CASSRGGRVDNEQFF